The next 32 T cell receptor beta chains were all read from a single sample in a study of cytomegalovirus exposure and HLA in healthy donors. The PCR ran on 60 Vbeta and 13 Jbeta primers. TCRdb's table, derived via immunoSEQ multiplex PCR, lists solely in-frame clones and lacks some. Among some 130,000 clones listed, around 80% were seen once. Sequenced material: PBMCs. All receptors come from a man younger than 40 in good health.

This clone was picked up one time. The rearrangement joins TRBV4-1 to TRBJ2-1, with D perhaps TRBD2 (5 bases). The CDR3 consists of 16 residues. Germline CDR1 MGHRA, CDR2 YSYEKL. Deletions cut 0 bases from V and 4 bases from J, with 13 bases between. The CDR3 sequence: CASSQDLLASYNEQFF. As DNA, the CDR3 is TGCGCCAGCAGCCAAGATCTTCTAGCTTCTTACAATGAGCAGTTCTTC.

This clone was counted once. A read error may produce the germline difference seen at one junction end. The rearrangement uses TRBV7-9 and TRBJ1-4, with a weak D call TRBD1 (6 bases). This CDR3 is built from 16 residues. Germline V CDR1 and CDR2: SEHNR, FQNEAQ (reference sequence). This CDR3 reads CSSSLSTGPTNEKLFF. Here the CDR3 DNA reads TGTTCCAGCAGCTTAAGCACAGGGCCAACTAATGAAAAACTGTTTTTT.

CDR3 nucleotide sequence: TGTGCCAGCAGCCCGCCCTCCGCGAGGTCCTACAATGAGCAGTTCTTC. Its translation is CASSPPSARSYNEQFF. The V and J genes are TRBV5-8 and TRBJ2-1; unclear D gene. This CDR3 contains 16 residues. Germline CDR1 reads SGHTS; CDR2 reads YDEGEE. The germline V and J ends were trimmed by 4 bases and 1 base, with 15 bases remaining between them.

The chain employs TRBV2 and TRBJ2-1; D is ambiguous. This CDR3 comprises 10 residues. CDR1 is SNHLY, CDR2 FYNNEI, per germline. Trimming took off 6 bases at V and 6 bases at J, with 3 bases between the two ends. This chain's CDR3 is CASSLNEQFF. Here the CDR3 DNA reads TGTGCCAGCAGCCTCAATGAGCAGTTCTTC. The full variable domain, completed using reference TRBV2 and TRBJ2-1, is EPEVTQTPSHQVTQMGQEVILRCVPISNHLYFYWYRQILGQKVEFLVSFYNNEISEKSEIFDDQFSVERPDGSNFTLKIRSTKLEDSAMYFCASSLNEQFFGPGTRLTVL.

V is TRBV27 and J is TRBJ1-5; 8 positions match TRBD1. The CDR3 has 18 amino acids. The V gene end was trimmed by 1 base and the J gene end by 1 base; junction bases not matched to a gene: 9. Looked up from germline, CDR1 is MNHEY and CDR2 is SMNVEV (reference sequence). In DNA, the CDR3 is TGTGCCAGCAGTTTATTCCCCTTACAGGGGGGCAGCAATCAGCCCCAGCATTTT. This translates into CASSLFPLQGGSNQPQHF.

V usage is TRBV11-2 and J usage is TRBJ2-7; perhaps TRBD1 as D (5 bases). Germline V lookup: CDR1 SGHAT, CDR2 FQNNGV. V dropped 3 bases and J dropped 3 bases, with 18 bases sitting between them. This CDR3 is 16 amino acids long. CDR3: CASSLGPSPSGYEQYF. CDR3 DNA: TGTGCCAGCAGCTTGGGGCCGAGTCCGTCTGGCTACGAGCAGTACTTC.

This chain joins TRBV27 and TRBJ2-7; 15 bases agree with TRBD2. The CDR3 loop spans 15 amino acids. Germline V gene sequence: CDR1 MNHEY, CDR2 SMNVEV (reference sequence). Trimming took 2 bases from V and 9 from J; bases not matched to a gene: 5. The CDR3 DNA reads as TGTGCCAGCAGTTTAAAGGGACTAGCGGGAGGAGGGCAGTACTTC. This sequence encodes CASSLKGLAGGGQYF.

V and J are TRBV9 and TRBJ2-7; no reliable D call. The germline CDR1 and CDR2 sequences are SGDLS and YYNGEE. This CDR3 has 18 residues. The V end lost 0 bases, the J end lost 0 bases, and 19 bases lay between the germline ends. The CDR3 DNA reads as TGTGCCAGCAGCGTAGGTGATAGTCTCTGGGCCTCCTCCTACGAGCAGTACTTC. Translated: CASSVGDSLWASSYEQYF.

The rearrangement joins TRBV7-9 to TRBJ2-3; possible D gene TRBD1, 6 bases. The CDR3 runs 13 residues. The V gene's germline CDR1 is SEHNR and CDR2 FQNEAQ (reference sequence). V was shortened by 5 bases and J by 5 bases, with 11 bases between the two germline ends. The CDR3 region has the DNA TGTGCCAGCAGCCCTAGGGGGAGAGATACGCAGTATTTT. As protein: CASSPRGRDTQYF.

This clone was seen a few times. The junction differs from germline at one of its ends, possibly a read error. The genes are TRBV7-9 and TRBJ2-1, with TRBD2 matching 8 bases. The CDR3 is 13 amino acids. Germline CDR1 is SEHNR and CDR2 is FQNEAQ (reference sequence). The CDR3 region is CSSSLTPGLGRFF. For the CDR3, the DNA is TGTTCCAGCAGCTTGACACCGGGACTAGGTCGGTTCTTC.

This clone was detected once. The chain has TRBV19 and TRBJ2-1, with D possibly being TRBD2 (5 bases). This CDR3 spans 15 amino acids. V gave up 5 bases and J gave up 4 bases, with 15 bases separating them. The germline gives CDR1 LNHDA, CDR2 SQIVND (reference sequence). The CDR3 here is CASSQTVGGYNEQFF. The CDR3 DNA is TGTGCCAGTAGTCAGACGGTAGGCGGGTACAATGAGCAGTTCTTC.

The V and J genes are TRBV14 and TRBJ2-7; tentative D call: TRBD1 (5 bases). Deletions cut 0 bases from V and 0 bases from J, with 15 bases between. Germline CDR1 is SGHDN and CDR2 is FVKESK. There are 17 residues in the CDR3. CDR3 region: CASSQDSRHRSSYEQYF. Here the CDR3 DNA reads TGTGCCAGCAGCCAAGATTCAAGGCACAGGAGCTCCTACGAGCAGTACTTC.

To note about this clone: One junction end does not reproduce the germline sequence, and a read error may be involved. This chain uses TRBV5-1 with TRBJ1-2; D remains ambiguous. Germline CDR1 reads SGHRS; CDR2 reads YFSETQ. The CDR3 has 12 residues. CDR3 in DNA: TGTGCCAGCAGATCTACGAGTTATGGCTACACCTTC. Its protein product is CASRSTSYGYTF. The complete variable domain, with remaining parts taken from reference TRBV5-1 and TRBJ1-2, reads KAGVTQTPRYLIKTRGQQVTLSCSPISGHRSVSWYQQTPGQGLQFLFEYFSETQRNKGNFPGRFSGRQFSNSRSEMNVSTLELGDSALYLCASRSTSYGYTFGSGTRLTVV.

The chain carries TRBV7-9 and TRBJ1-6; D remains ambiguous. The germline V gene encodes CDR1 SEHNR and CDR2 FQNEAQ (reference sequence). Trimming pared 4 bases from V and 8 bases from J, leaving 15 bases between. The CDR3 consists of 15 residues. In nucleotides, the CDR3 is TGTGCCAGCAGCTCGGGCGGAGGAGGACATTCACCCCTCCACTTT. Residues: CASSSGGGGHSPLHF.

This clone was seen a single time. The CDR3 DNA reads TGTGCCAGTAGTATGGTCCCACCCAGGGGGCTTGGCTACACCTTC. As protein: CASSMVPPRGLGYTF. The chain joins TRBV19 to TRBJ1-2; 8 nucleotides match TRBD1. The V segment lost 3 bases and the J segment 7 bases; nucleotides outside the gene matches: 10. Germline CDR1 reads LNHDA; CDR2 reads SQIVND (reference sequence). The CDR3 covers 15 residues. Combining the CDR3 with reference TRBV19 and TRBJ1-2 gives the whole variable domain DGGITQSPKYLFRKEGQNVTLSCEQNLNHDAMYWYRQDPGQGLRLIYYSQIVNDFQKGDIAEGYSVSREKKESFPLTVTSAQKNPTAFYLCASSMVPPRGLGYTFGSGTRLTVV.

This chain links TRBV4-3 with TRBJ1-1; perhaps TRBD1 as D (6 bases). Germline values: CDR1 LGHNA, CDR2 YSLEER. This CDR3 is 14 amino acids long. Trimming removed 5 bases at V and 0 bases at J, with 10 bases between. The CDR3 here is CASSNRDMNTEAFF. CDR3 nucleotide sequence: TGCGCCAGCAGCAACCGGGACATGAACACTGAAGCTTTCTTT.

This sequence joins TRBV11-3 and TRBJ2-7; the D gene is possibly TRBD1 (8 bases). CDR1 is SGHNT and CDR2 is YENEEA in the germline V gene. Trimming took 5 bases from V and 6 from J, leaving 23 bases between them. The CDR3 runs 16 residues. The CDR3 reads CASSPNRGGVLGEQYF. DNA of the CDR3: TGTGCCAGCAGCCCGAACAGGGGGGGCGTCCTAGGCGAGCAGTACTTC.

The chain carries TRBV29-1 and TRBJ2-1; 7 nucleotides match TRBD2. The CDR3 totals 16 residues. The trim removed 3 bases at V and 4 bases at J, leaving 12 bases unmatched. The germline V gene has CDR1 SQVTM and CDR2 ANQGSEA. Written as DNA, the CDR3 is TGCAGCGTTGAGCGGGAGCCCGGCCTGAATTACAATGAGCAGTTCTTC. Translating gives CSVEREPGLNYNEQFF.

The chain has TRBV10-2 and TRBJ1-5; 7 nucleotides match TRBD1. The V and J ends lost 3 bases and 6 bases, in that order; junction bases with no gene match: 5. Germline CDR1 WSHSY, CDR2 SAAADI. The CDR3 contains 14 residues. CDR3 sequence: CASSDGQAAQPQHF. CDR3 nucleotide sequence: TGCGCCAGCAGTGACGGACAGGCGGCTCAGCCCCAGCATTTT.

The gene calls are TRBV30 and TRBJ1-3, with 7 bases identical to TRBD1. J gave up 0 bases and V 5 bases, and 4 bases lay outside the gene matches. There are 14 residues in the CDR3. Germline values: CDR1 GTSNPN, CDR2 SVGIG (reference sequence). This CDR3 reads CAWGSGGSGNTIYF. The CDR3 DNA reads TGTGCCTGGGGCTCAGGGGGCTCTGGAAACACCATATATTTT.

Comments on this clone: The junction departs from the called germline gene at one end, perhaps through a read error. The chain joins TRBV28 to TRBJ1-5, with no clear D. Germline CDR1 reads MDHEN; CDR2 reads SYDVKM. CDR3 length equals 9 residues. The CDR3 spells CASSPYELF. CDR3 nucleotide sequence: TGTGCCAGCAGCCCCTACGAACTTTTT. Together with reference TRBV28 and TRBJ1-5, the CDR3 gives the full variable domain: DVKVTQSSRYLVKRTGEKVFLECVQDMDHENMFWYRQDPGLGLRLIYFSYDVKMKEKGDIPEGYSVSREKKERFSLILESASTNQTSMYLCASSPYELFGDGTRLSIL.

The chain recombines TRBV19 with TRBJ2-7; 14 bases map to TRBD2. J gave up 2 bases and V 7 bases, and 13 bases lay outside the gene matches. The CDR3 runs to 18 residues. Germline V gene lookup returns CDR1 LNHDA and CDR2 SQIVND (reference sequence). CDR3 amino acids: CASTGRGLAGARAYEQYF. The DNA for the CDR3 is TGTGCCAGTACCGGTAGGGGACTAGCGGGAGCCAGGGCCTACGAGCAGTACTTC.

The rearrangement links TRBV13 to TRBJ1-2; possible D gene TRBD1, 5 bases. The V gene's germline CDR1 is PRHDT and CDR2 FYEKMQ (reference sequence). Between the trimmed V and J ends, which lost 5 bases and 2 bases, there was a span of 15 bases. The CDR3 runs 15 residues. CDR3 coding DNA: TGTGCCAGCAGCACCTTTGACAGACTCAACTATGGCTACACCTTC. Encoded protein: CASSTFDRLNYGYTF.

V usage is TRBV29-1 and J usage is TRBJ1-2; D not resolved. Per the germline V gene, CDR1 is SQVTM and CDR2 is ANQGSEA. Deletions cut 6 bases from V and 3 bases from J, with 11 bases between. CDR3 length: 12 residues. Here the CDR3 reads CSVTGEDYGYTF. CDR3 DNA: TGCAGCGTCACCGGGGAGGACTATGGCTACACCTTC.

This clone was observed a single time. This chain uses TRBV7-2 with TRBJ2-5; 11 bases line up with TRBD2. The DNA end is more similar to TRBJ2-7, so the J call may be wrong. CDR1 and CDR2 from the germline V gene are SGHTA and FQGNSA. This CDR3 contains 15 residues. The CDR3 loop reads CASSWGTSGTYEQYF. The CDR3 DNA is TGTGCCAGCAGTTGGGGGACTAGCGGAACCTACGAGCAGTACTTC.

This chain joins TRBV5-1 and TRBJ2-7, with 10 bases aligning to TRBD2. V gave up 4 bases and J gave up 4 bases; unmatched junction bases: 11. CDR1 and CDR2 (germline): SGHRS, YFSETQ. The CDR3 contains 16 residues. The CDR3 DNA follows: TGCGCCAGCAGCCCCGGGTCAGCGGGAGGGCCATACGAGCAGTACTTC. This sequence encodes CASSPGSAGGPYEQYF.

The V call is TRBV7-8, the J call TRBJ2-3, with 11 nucleotides matching TRBD2. The length of the CDR3 is 16 residues. V dropped 2 bases and J dropped 0; count of bases not matched to a gene: 1. Germline CDR1 is SGHVS and CDR2 is FQNEAQ. The CDR3 here is CASSLRTSGSTDTQYF. DNA for the CDR3: TGTGCCAGCAGCTTAAGGACTAGCGGGAGCACAGATACGCAGTATTTT. Using reference TRBV7-8 and TRBJ2-3 for the parts outside the CDR3, the full variable domain is GAGVSQSPRYKVAKRGQDVALRCDPISGHVSLFWYQQALGQGPEFLTYFQNEAQLDKSGLPSDRFFAERPEGSVSTLKIQRTQQEDSAVYLCASSLRTSGSTDTQYFGPGTRLTVL.

This chain joins TRBV11-3 and TRBJ2-2; no definite D call. This CDR3 contains 14 residues. Germline V gene lookup returns CDR1 SGHNT and CDR2 YENEEA. V gave up 2 bases and J gave up 1 base, with 5 bases separating them. The CDR3 here is CASSLPRNTGELFF. DNA for the CDR3: TGTGCCAGCAGCTTACCGCGGAACACCGGGGAGCTGTTTTTT.

Remarks on this clone: Germline and junction disagree at one end, which may indicate a read error. The chain recombines TRBV7-3 with TRBJ2-3, with TRBD1 as a possible D gene (6 bases). The CDR3 runs 14 residues. Per germline, CDR1 SGHTA and CDR2 FQGTGA. Here the CDR3 reads CSSSLGAGGDTQYF. CDR3 sequence (DNA): TGTTCCAGCAGCCTGGGGGCGGGTGGGGATACGCAGTATTTT.

The chain links TRBV28 to TRBJ2-1; TRBD2 aligns across 7 bases. This CDR3 contains 15 residues. With 6 bases clipped from V and 7 bases from J, the junction kept 12 bases outside the gene matches. From germline, CDR1 is MDHEN and CDR2 SYDVKM. The chain's CDR3 is CASRPPSGNFNEQFF. The CDR3 region has the DNA TGTGCCAGCAGGCCCCCCAGCGGGAATTTTAATGAGCAGTTCTTC.

V and J are TRBV9 and TRBJ2-5, with TRBD2 identical over 7 bases. This CDR3 contains 16 residues. With 0 bases clipped from V and 1 base from J, the junction kept 6 bases outside the gene matches. Germline V gene sequence: CDR1 SGDLS, CDR2 YYNGEE. Here the CDR3 reads CASSVAASGRQETQYF. CDR3 DNA: TGTGCCAGCAGCGTAGCGGCTAGCGGACGCCAAGAGACCCAGTACTTC.

The chain combines TRBV18 with TRBJ2-1; 9 bases agree with TRBD1. J lost 2 bases, V lost 3 bases, and 20 bases had no gene match. The CDR3 has 21 amino acids. CDR1 KGHSH and CDR2 LQKENI come from the germline V gene. CDR3 sequence: CASSPPRATGGRLRPYNEQFF. CDR3 sequence (DNA): TGTGCCAGCTCACCCCCCAGAGCGACAGGGGGTCGACTCCGTCCCTACAATGAGCAGTTCTTC.